This TCR beta chain was sequenced during a study of OX40 agonist ivuxolimab in advanced cancers. About the research overall: The patients got ivuxolimab, which is an agonistic anti-OX40 (CD134) antibody. Head and neck, renal cell, melanoma or hepatocellular carcinoma were the cancers that dose-escalation patients had.

In regard to this clone: The antigen is undetermined. Other DNA sequences of this sample code for an identical CDR3.

Study findings and constraints: Dosing at 0.1 to 3.0 mg/kg was accompanied by clonal expansion of CD4+ and CD8+ blood T cells by week 6. Some nonresponders additionally presented with little normalized T-cell clonal expansion.

Trimming took 5 bases from V and 4 from J, leaving 8 bases between them. The CDR3 loop spans 12 amino acids. Germline V CDR1 and CDR2: LNHDA, SQIVND (reference sequence). Clones were read by immunoSEQ multiplex PCR, and TCRdb kept only the in-frame ones, dropping some. The sample consists of approximately 100,000 clones, 90% of them appearing once. The chain couples TRBV19 to TRBJ2-5; D is undetermined. This clonotype was sampled from an adult with an advanced solid tumor such as melanoma, head and neck, liver or kidney cancer. Source: CD4+ or CD8+ T cells sorted from blood, taken in a trial of the OX40 agonist ivuxolimab. The CDR3 DNA sequence: TGTGCCAGTAGTCCCCTAGGAGAGACCCAGTACTTC. It encodes CASSPLGETQYF.